The rows below give T cell receptor beta chains drawn from one sample of a study of blood T cell repertoires in COVID-19. TCRdb's copy holds only in-frame clones and misses some; the assay was immunoSEQ multiplex PCR. Here the sample spans more than 400,000 clones, 90% being singletons. What was sequenced was PBMCs or T cells enriched from blood (not recorded which). The receptor source for this set is a man aged 18 to 29 who had recovered from COVID-19. Each CDR3 is given with its conserved first and last residue. A D gene is named only where the DNA matches it firmly. Size tells how often a clone was seen (once, few, many) or the class of an expanded clone, and some rows leave it out.

>TRBV4-1|few|TRBJ2-7|TRBD2
CASSPSGYFTYEQYF
TGCGCCAGCAGTCCTAGCGGGTATTTTACCTACGAGCAGTACTTC
>TRBV10-3|-|TRBJ2-1|TRBD2
CAISGTSGRARYNEQFF
TGTGCCATCAGTGGGACTAGCGGGAGGGCGAGGTACAATGAGCAGTTCTTC
>TRBV5-6|-|TRBJ2-1|TRBD2
CASSPSRTSVSYNEQFF
TGTGCCAGCAGCCCTTCTCGGACTAGCGTATCCTACAATGAGCAGTTCTTC
>TRBV11-2|-|TRBJ2-2|TRBD1
CASSPGQVPLGELFF
TGTGCCAGCAGCCCCGGACAGGTCCCCCTCGGGGAGCTGTTTTTT
>TRBV5-1|few|TRBJ2-1|-
CASRERRDASYNEQFF
TGCGCCAGCAGAGAACGGCGGGACGCCTCCTACAATGAGCAGTTCTTC
>TRBV28|-|TRBJ1-5|TRBD1
CASSLPADRASNQPQHF
TGTGCCAGCAGTTTACCCGCGGACAGGGCTAGCAATCAGCCCCAGCATTTT
>TRBV28|-|TRBJ1-4|-
CASKIAGEKLFF
TGTGCCAGTAAAATAGCAGGGGAAAAACTGTTTTTT
>TRBV2|once|TRBJ2-3|TRBD2
CASTPRAGDTDTQYF
TGTGCCAGCACCCCGCGGGCGGGGGACACAGATACGCAGTATTTT
>TRBV5-1|few|TRBJ2-2|TRBD1
CASRQGATNTGELFF
TGCGCCAGCAGACAGGGGGCCACGAACACCGGGGAGCTGTTTTTT
>TRBV6-5|-|TRBJ2-7|TRBD2
CASRTGTSPYEQYF
TGTGCCAGCAGGACCGGGACTAGCCCCTACGAGCAGTACTTC
>TRBV7-2|-|TRBJ1-6|TRBD1
CATGQGANSPLHF
TGTGCCACCGGACAGGGGGCGAACTCACCCCTCCACTTT
>TRBV5-4|-|TRBJ2-1|TRBD2
CASSLGGLAGNNEQFF
TGTGCCAGCAGCTTGGGCGGACTAGCGGGGAACAATGAGCAGTTCTTC
>TRBV15|-|TRBJ1-5|-
CATSRTDGSNQPQHF
TGTGCCACCAGCAGGACAGACGGAAGCAATCAGCCCCAGCATTTT
>TRBV15|-|TRBJ1-2|TRBD1
CATSTISTGDYGYTF
TGTGCCACCAGCACCATTTCTACAGGGGATTATGGCTACACCTTC
>TRBV18|-|TRBJ2-2|-
CASSPMDPGAAGELFF
TGTGCCAGCTCACCAATGGACCCAGGGGCCGCCGGGGAGCTGTTTTTT
>TRBV3-1/TRBV3-2|-|TRBJ1-1|-
CASSTQVLNTEAFF
TGTGCCAGCAGCACCCAGGTCCTGAACACTGAAGCTTTCTTT
>TRBV6-5|-|TRBJ1-2|-
CASSYSSQGNYGYTF
TGTGCCAGCAGTTACTCCTCGCAGGGTAACTATGGCTACACCTTC
>TRBV6-5|-|TRBJ1-2|-
CASSRGRADGYTF
TGTGCCAGCAGTCGGGGGAGGGCGGATGGCTACACCTTC
>TRBV19|few|TRBJ1-3|-
CASSLYSGNTIYF
TGTGCCAGTAGCCTCTACTCTGGAAACACCATATATTTT
>TRBV5-1|-|TRBJ1-4|-
CASSLDGSGEKLFF
TGCGCCAGCAGCTTGGACGGTTCGGGTGAAAAACTGTTTTTT
>TRBV3-1/TRBV3-2|-|TRBJ2-5|TRBD2
CASSQRGAEETQYF
TGTGCCAGCAGTCAGCGGGGGGCAGAAGAGACCCAGTACTTC
>TRBV19|-|TRBJ1-5|-
CASSIEAISQPQHF
TGTGCCAGTAGTATTGAGGCTATCAGTCAGCCCCAGCATTTT
>TRBV4-1|-|TRBJ2-5|-
CASSIRTGLQETQYF
TGCGCCAGCAGCATCCGAACGGGACTTCAAGAGACCCAGTACTTC
>TRBV5-4|-|TRBJ2-7|-
CASSFRGNEQYF
TGTGCCAGCAGCTTCCGGGGTAACGAGCAGTACTTC
>TRBV5-4|-|TRBJ2-7|-
CASSLSPTGSYEQYF
TGTGCCAGCAGCTTAAGCCCGACGGGGTCCTACGAGCAGTACTTC
>TRBV29-1|-|TRBJ2-1|TRBD2
CSVATWGTSGRGINEQFF
TGCAGCGTTGCCACCTGGGGGACTAGCGGGAGAGGTATTAACGAGCAGTTCTTC
>TRBV7-2|-|TRBJ2-3|-
CASSQQARSTDTQYF
TGTGCCAGCAGCCAACAGGCCCGTAGCACAGATACGCAGTATTTT
>TRBV30|-|TRBJ1-6|-
CAGRLVLNSPLHF
TGTGCGGGGAGGCTAGTCCTAAATTCACCCCTCCACTTT
>TRBV19|-|TRBJ2-1|TRBD1
CASSSTGLSDEQFF
TGTGCCAGTAGTTCGACAGGGCTAAGCGATGAGCAGTTCTTC
>TRBV6-1|-|TRBJ1-1|-
CASSEAAGGPNTEAFF
TGTGCCAGCAGTGAAGCGGCCGGAGGGCCGAACACTGAAGCTTTCTTT
>TRBV27|-|TRBJ2-2|-
CASISSGDTGELFF
TGTGCCAGCATCAGCAGCGGTGACACCGGGGAGCTGTTTTTT
>TRBV4-2|-|TRBJ1-3|-
CASSQTPRGGSGNTIYF
TGTGCCAGCAGCCAGACACCAAGGGGTGGCTCTGGAAACACCATATATTTT
>TRBV21-1|-|TRBJ1-1|-
CASSKAEGDQNTEAFF
TGTGCCAGCAGCAAGGCCGAAGGGGATCAAAACACTGAAGCTTTCTTT
>TRBV29-1|-|TRBJ2-7|-
CSVRVEVDSYEQYF
TGCAGCGTTCGGGTAGAGGTCGACTCCTACGAGCAGTACTTC
>TRBV7-9|-|TRBJ2-6|TRBD1
CASSRDRAFGANVLTF
TGTGCCAGCAGCCGCGACAGGGCCTTTGGGGCCAACGTCCTGACTTTC
>TRBV24-1|-|TRBJ2-2|-
CATSDPRANTGELFF
TGTGCCACCAGTGATCCCCGGGCGAACACCGGGGAGCTGTTTTTT
>TRBV15|-|TRBJ1-1|TRBD1
CATSPQGGRGRAFF
TGTGCCACCAGTCCACAGGGGGGCCGAGGAAGAGCTTTCTTT